This T cell receptor beta chain comes out of a study of OX40 agonist ivuxolimab in advanced cancers. The repertoire was sequenced with immunoSEQ multiplex PCR; TCRdb's copy has only in-frame clones and lacks some. The table lists roughly 77,000 clones, 75% to 90% of them singletons, with 2.4% in the top ten. The CDR3 is made up of 14 amino acids. The germline V gene encodes CDR1 MDHEN and CDR2 SYDVKM. The V and J ends lost 7 bases and 1 base respectively, with 13 bases between them. The sample consisted of CD4+ or CD8+ T cells sorted from blood, taken in a trial of the OX40 agonist ivuxolimab. The gene calls are TRBV28 and TRBJ2-5; D is undetermined. The TCR comes from an adult with an advanced solid tumor such as melanoma, head and neck, liver or kidney cancer. The CDR3 sequence: CASTSRSPQETQYF. CDR3 nucleotide sequence: TGTGCCAGCACCTCTCGGTCACCCCAAGAGACCCAGTACTTC.